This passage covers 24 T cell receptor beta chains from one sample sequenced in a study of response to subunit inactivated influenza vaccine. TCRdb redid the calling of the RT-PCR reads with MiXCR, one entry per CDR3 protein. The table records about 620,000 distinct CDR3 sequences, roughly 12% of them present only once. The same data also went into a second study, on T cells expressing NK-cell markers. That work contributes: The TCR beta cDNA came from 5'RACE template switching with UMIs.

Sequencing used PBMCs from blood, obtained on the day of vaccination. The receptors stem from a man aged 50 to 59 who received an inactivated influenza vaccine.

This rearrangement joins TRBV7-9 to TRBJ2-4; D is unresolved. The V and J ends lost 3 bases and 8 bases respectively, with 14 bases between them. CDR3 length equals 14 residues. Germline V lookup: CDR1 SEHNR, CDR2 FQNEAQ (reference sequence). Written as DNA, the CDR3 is TGTGCCAGCAGCTTGGCTGGACGGGTAGACATTCAGTACTTC. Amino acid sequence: CASSLAGRVDIQYF. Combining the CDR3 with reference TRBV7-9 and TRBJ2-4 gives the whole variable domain DTGVSQNPRHKITKRGQNVTFRCDPISEHNRLYWYRQTLGQGPEFLTYFQNEAQLEKSRLLSDRFSAERPKGSFSTLEIQRTEQGDSAMYLCASSLAGRVDIQYFGAGTRLSVL.

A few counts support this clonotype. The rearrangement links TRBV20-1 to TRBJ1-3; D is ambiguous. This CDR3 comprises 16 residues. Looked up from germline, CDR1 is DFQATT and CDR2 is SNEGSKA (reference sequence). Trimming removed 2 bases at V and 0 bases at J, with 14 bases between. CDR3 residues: CSARLRQFYSGNTIYF. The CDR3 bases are TGCAGTGCTAGACTTCGGCAGTTTTACTCTGGAAACACCATATATTTT.

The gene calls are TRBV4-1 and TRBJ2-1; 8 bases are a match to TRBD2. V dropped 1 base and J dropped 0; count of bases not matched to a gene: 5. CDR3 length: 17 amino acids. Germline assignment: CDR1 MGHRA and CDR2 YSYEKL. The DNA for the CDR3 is TGCGCCAGCAGCCAAGGATCGAGCGGGAGCTCCTACAATGAGCAGTTCTTC. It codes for CASSQGSSGSSYNEQFF.

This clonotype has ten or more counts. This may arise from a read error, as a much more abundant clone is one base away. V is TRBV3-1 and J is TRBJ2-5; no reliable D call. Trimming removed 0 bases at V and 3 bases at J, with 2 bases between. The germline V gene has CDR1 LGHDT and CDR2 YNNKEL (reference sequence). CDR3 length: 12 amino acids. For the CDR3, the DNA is TGTGCCAGCAGCCAAGAGGAAGAGACCCAGTACTTC. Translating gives CASSQEEETQYF.

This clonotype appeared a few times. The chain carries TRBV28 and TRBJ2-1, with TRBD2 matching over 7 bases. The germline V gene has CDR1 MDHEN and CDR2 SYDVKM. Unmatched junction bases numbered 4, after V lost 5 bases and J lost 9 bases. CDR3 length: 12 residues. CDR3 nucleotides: TGTGCCAGCAGTCAGACTAGCCTTGAGCAGTTCTTC. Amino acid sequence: CASSQTSLEQFF.

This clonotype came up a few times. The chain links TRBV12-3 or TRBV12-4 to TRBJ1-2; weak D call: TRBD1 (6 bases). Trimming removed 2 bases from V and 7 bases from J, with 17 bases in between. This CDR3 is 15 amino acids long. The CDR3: CASSLSSTGASGYTF. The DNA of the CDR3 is TGTGCCAGCAGTTTAAGCTCGACAGGCGCAAGTGGCTACACCTTC.

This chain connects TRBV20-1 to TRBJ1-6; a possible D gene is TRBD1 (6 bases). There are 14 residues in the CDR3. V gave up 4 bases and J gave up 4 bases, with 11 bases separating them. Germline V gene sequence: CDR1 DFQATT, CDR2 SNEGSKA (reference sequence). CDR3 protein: CSATDRPYNSPLHF. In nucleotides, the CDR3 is TGCAGTGCTACAGACAGGCCGTATAATTCACCCCTCCACTTT.

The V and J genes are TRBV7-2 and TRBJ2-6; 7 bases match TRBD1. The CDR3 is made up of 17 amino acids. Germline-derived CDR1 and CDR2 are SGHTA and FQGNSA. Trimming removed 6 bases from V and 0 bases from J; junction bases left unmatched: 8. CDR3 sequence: CASSADRDASGANVLTF. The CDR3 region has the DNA TGTGCCAGCAGTGCTGACAGGGATGCCTCTGGGGCCAACGTCCTGACTTTC. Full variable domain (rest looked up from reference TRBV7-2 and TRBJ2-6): GAGVSQSPSNKVTEKGKDVELRCDPISGHTALYWYRQSLGQGLEFLIYFQGNSAPDKSGLPSDRFSAERTGGSVSTLTIQRTQQEDSAVYLCASSADRDASGANVLTFGAGSRLTVL.

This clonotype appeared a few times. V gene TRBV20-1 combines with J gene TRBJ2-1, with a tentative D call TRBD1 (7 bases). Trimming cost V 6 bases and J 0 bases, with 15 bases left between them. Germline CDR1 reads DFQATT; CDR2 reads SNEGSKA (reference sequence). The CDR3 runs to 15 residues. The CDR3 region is CSASEGALSYNEQFF. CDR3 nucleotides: TGCAGTGCATCGGAGGGGGCTCTCTCCTACAATGAGCAGTTCTTC.

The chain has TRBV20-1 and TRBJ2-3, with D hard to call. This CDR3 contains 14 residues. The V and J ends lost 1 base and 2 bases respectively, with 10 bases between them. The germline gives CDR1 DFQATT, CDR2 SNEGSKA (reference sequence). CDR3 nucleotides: TGCAGTGCTAGAGCCCGTGCGGACACAGATACGCAGTATTTT. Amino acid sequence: CSARARADTDTQYF.

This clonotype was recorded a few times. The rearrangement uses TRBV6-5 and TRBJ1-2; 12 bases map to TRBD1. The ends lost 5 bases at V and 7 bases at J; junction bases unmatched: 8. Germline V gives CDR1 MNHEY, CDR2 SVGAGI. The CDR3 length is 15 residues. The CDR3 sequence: CASSNPGQGASGYTF. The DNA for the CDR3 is TGTGCCAGCAGTAACCCGGGACAGGGGGCCAGTGGCTACACCTTC.

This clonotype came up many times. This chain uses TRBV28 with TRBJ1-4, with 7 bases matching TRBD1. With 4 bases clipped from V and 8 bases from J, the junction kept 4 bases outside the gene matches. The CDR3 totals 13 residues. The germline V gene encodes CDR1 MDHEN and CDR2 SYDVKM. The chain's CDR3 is CASSSGQVEKLFF. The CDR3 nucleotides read TGTGCCAGCAGTTCCGGACAGGTCGAAAAACTGTTTTTT.

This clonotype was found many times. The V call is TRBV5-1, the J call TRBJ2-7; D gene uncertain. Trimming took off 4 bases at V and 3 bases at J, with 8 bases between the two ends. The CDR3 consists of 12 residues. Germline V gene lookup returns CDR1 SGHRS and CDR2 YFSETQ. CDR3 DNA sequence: TGCGCCAGCAGCCCGAATTTCTACGAGCAGTACTTC. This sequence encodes CASSPNFYEQYF.

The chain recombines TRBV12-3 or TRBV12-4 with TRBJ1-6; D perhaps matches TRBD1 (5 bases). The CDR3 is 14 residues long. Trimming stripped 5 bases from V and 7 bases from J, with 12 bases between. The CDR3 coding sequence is TGTGCCAGCAGTCCCGGGGGGGTCAATTCACCCCTCCACTTT. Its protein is CASSPGGVNSPLHF.

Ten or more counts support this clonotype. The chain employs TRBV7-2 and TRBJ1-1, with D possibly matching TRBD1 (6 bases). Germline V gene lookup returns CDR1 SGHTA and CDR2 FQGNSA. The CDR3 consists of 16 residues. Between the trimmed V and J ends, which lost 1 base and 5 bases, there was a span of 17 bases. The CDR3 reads CASSLVSGQGRTEAFF. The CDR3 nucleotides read TGTGCCAGCAGCTTAGTCTCGGGCCAGGGGCGTACTGAAGCTTTCTTT.

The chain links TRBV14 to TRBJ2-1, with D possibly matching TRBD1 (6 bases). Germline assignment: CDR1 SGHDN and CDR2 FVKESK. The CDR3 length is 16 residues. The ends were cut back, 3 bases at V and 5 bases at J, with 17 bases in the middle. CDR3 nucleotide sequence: TGTGCCAGCAGCCATGAACAGGGAGTCCCACACAATGAGCAGTTCTTC. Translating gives CASSHEQGVPHNEQFF.

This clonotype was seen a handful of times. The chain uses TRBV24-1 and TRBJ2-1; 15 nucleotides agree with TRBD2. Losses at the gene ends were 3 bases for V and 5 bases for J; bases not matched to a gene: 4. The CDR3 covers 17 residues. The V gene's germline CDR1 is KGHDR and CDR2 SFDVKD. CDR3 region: CATSDPGTSGRNNEQFF. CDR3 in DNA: TGTGCCACCAGTGATCCCGGGACTAGCGGGAGGAACAATGAGCAGTTCTTC.

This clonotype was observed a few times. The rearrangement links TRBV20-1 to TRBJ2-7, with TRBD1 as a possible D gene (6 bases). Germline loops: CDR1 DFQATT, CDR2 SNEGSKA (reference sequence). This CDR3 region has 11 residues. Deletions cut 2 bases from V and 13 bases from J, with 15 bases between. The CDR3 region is CSARSGTINYF. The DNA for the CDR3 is TGCAGTGCTAGATCCGGGACAATCAATTACTTC.

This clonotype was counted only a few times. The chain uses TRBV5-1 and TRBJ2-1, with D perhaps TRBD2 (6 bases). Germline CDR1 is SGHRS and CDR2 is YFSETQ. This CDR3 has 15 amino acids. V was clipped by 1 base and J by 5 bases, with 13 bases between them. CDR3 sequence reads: CASSLLSGNHNEQFF. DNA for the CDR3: TGCGCCAGCAGCTTGCTTAGCGGCAATCACAATGAGCAGTTCTTC.

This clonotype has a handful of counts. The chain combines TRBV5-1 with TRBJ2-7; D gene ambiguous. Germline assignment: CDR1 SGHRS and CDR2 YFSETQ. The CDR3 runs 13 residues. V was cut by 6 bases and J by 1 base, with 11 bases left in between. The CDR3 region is CASKAGPSYEQYF. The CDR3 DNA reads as TGCGCCAGCAAGGCAGGCCCATCCTACGAGCAGTACTTC.

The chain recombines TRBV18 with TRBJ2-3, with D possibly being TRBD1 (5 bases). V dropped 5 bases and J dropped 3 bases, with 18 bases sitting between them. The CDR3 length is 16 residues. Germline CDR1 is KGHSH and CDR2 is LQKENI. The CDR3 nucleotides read TGTGCCAGCTCATCGCAGGGTCCGGGTGGGACAGATACGCAGTATTTT. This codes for CASSSQGPGGTDTQYF.

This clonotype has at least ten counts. CDR3 DNA: TGCGCCAGCAGCCTATCGGGACTCACGAACACTGAAGCTTTCTTT. This gives the protein CASSLSGLTNTEAFF. The rearrangement joins TRBV4-3 to TRBJ1-1, with D tentatively TRBD1 (5 bases). The CDR3 totals 15 residues. Per the germline V gene, CDR1 is LGHNA and CDR2 is YSLEER. Trimming stripped 4 bases from V and 1 base from J, with 13 bases between.

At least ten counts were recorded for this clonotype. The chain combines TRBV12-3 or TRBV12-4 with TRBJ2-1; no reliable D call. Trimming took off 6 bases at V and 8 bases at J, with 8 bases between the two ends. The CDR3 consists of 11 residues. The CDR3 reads CASSPEYEQFF. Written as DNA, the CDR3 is TGTGCCAGCAGCCCCGAGTATGAGCAGTTCTTC.

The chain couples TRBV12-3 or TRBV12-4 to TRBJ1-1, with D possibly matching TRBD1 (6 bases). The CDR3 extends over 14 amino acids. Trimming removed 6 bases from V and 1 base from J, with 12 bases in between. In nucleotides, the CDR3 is TGTGCCAGCAGGATAGACAGGTCGAACACTGAAGCTTTCTTT. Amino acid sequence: CASRIDRSNTEAFF.